Below are 3 T cell receptor beta chains sequenced from a single sample in a study of blood T cell repertoires in COVID-19 (dated by TCRdb to the early 2020s). The library was generated by the immunoSEQ multiplex PCR assay. The clones in this table, taken by TCRdb from immuneACCESS, are in-frame only. Not every clone is retained; where verified, under half of the shortfall comes from an unresolved V gene, and the cause of the rest is unknown. In all, the sample holds about 120,000 clones, and roughly 90% of those were seen once. The top ten clonotypes cover 15% to 20% of the sample. What was sequenced was peripheral blood. These receptors were taken from a human donor with acute or convalescent COVID-19. The donor label of this sample is uncertain.

V and J are TRBV6-2 or TRBV6-3 and TRBJ2-5, with 9 nucleotides matching TRBD2. Germline loops: CDR1 MNHEY, CDR2 SVGEGT. V gave up 5 bases and J gave up 4 bases; unmatched junction bases: 5. The CDR3 is made up of 14 amino acids. The CDR3: CASSGGGAGETQYF. The CDR3 nucleotides are TGTGCCAGCAGTGGCGGGGGGGCCGGAGAGACCCAGTACTTC.

The chain uses TRBV6-1 and TRBJ2-3; 7 bases are shared with TRBD1. J lost 5 bases, V lost 2 bases, and 7 bases had no gene match. The CDR3 runs 15 residues. Germline CDR1 reads MNHNS; CDR2 reads SASEGT. The CDR3 sequence is CASSETGTVLDTQYF. CDR3 DNA: TGTGCCAGCAGTGAAACCGGGACAGTTTTAGATACGCAGTATTTT.

This clone occurred once. The rearrangement links TRBV3-1 (or the pseudogene TRBV3-2) to TRBJ1-3, with 8 bases aligning to TRBD1. V was clipped by 2 bases and J by 0 bases; unmatched bases: 6. CDR1 and CDR2 from the germline V gene are LGHDT and YNNKEL (reference sequence). This CDR3 comprises 17 residues. CDR3 sequence (DNA): TGTGCCAGCAGCCAACCGGGACAGGAGAGCTCTGGAAACACCATATATTTT. This translates into CASSQPGQESSGNTIYF.